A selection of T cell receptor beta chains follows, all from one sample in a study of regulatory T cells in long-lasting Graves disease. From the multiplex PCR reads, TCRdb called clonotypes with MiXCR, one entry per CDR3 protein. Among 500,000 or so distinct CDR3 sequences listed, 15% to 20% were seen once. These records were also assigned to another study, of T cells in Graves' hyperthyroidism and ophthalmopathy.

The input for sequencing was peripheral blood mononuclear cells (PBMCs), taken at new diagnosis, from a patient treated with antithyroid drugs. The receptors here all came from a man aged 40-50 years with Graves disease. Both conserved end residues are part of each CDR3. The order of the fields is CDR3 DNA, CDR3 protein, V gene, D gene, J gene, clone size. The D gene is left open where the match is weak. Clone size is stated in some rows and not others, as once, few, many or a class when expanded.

DNA: TGTGCCTGGAGCGCTGGGCTGTCAGATACGCAGTATTTT
CDR3: CAWSAGLSDTQYF
V: TRBV30
D: .
J: TRBJ2-3
size: many

DNA: TGTGCCAGCAGTTTTGTCCGCTCTGGAAACACCATATATTTT
CDR3: CASSFVRSGNTIYF
V: TRBV12-3/TRBV12-4
D: .
J: TRBJ1-3
size: .

DNA: TGCGCCAGCAGCTTGGTCGTGGACAGGGGGGTCCCCTACGAGCAGTACTTC
CDR3: CASSLVVDRGVPYEQYF
V: TRBV5-1
D: TRBD1
J: TRBJ2-7
size: many

DNA: TGTGCCAGCAGTCCTGGGTTAGCGGGAACGGATACGCAGTATTTT
CDR3: CASSPGLAGTDTQYF
V: TRBV28
D: TRBD2
J: TRBJ2-3
size: many

DNA: TGTGCCAGCAGCGAAAGGGCCAGGGGGGCGGCACCCCTCCACTTT
CDR3: CASSERARGAAPLHF
V: TRBV3-1
D: TRBD1
J: TRBJ1-6
size: few

DNA: TGTGCCAGCAGTTTTTGGGGGAGCCTACAATCCACAGATACGCAGTATTTT
CDR3: CASSFWGSLQSTDTQYF
V: TRBV28
D: .
J: TRBJ2-3
size: many

DNA: TGTGCCAGCAGGGGGGGACAGGGTATTAGTACTGAAGCTTTCTTT
CDR3: CASRGGQGISTEAFF
V: TRBV6-1
D: TRBD1
J: TRBJ1-1
size: many

DNA: TGTGCCAGCAGCTCCAGAACAGATACGCAGTATTTT
CDR3: CASSSRTDTQYF
V: TRBV5-1
D: .
J: TRBJ2-3
size: many

DNA: TGCAGTGCCGCCCCGGGACAGAACAACTACGAGCAGTACTTC
CDR3: CSAAPGQNNYEQYF
V: TRBV20-1
D: TRBD1
J: TRBJ2-7
size: many

DNA: TGTGCCAGCAGTTCTGGGGGTCCTAATCAGCCCCAGCATTTT
CDR3: CASSSGGPNQPQHF
V: TRBV12-3/TRBV12-4
D: .
J: TRBJ1-5
size: .

DNA: TGCGCCAGCAGCCCTAGGACAGGCCGCGGCTACACCTTC
CDR3: CASSPRTGRGYTF
V: TRBV4-1
D: TRBD1
J: TRBJ1-2
size: .

DNA: TGTGCCAGCAGCTTGGGGGTAGCGGCCACTAGCACAGATACGCAGTATTTT
CDR3: CASSLGVAATSTDTQYF
V: TRBV11-3
D: .
J: TRBJ2-3
size: many

DNA: TGTGCCAGCAGCGGGTCGACTAGCGGGGGGAACACCGGGGAGCTGTTTTTT
CDR3: CASSGSTSGGNTGELFF
V: TRBV7-6
D: TRBD2
J: TRBJ2-2
size: .

DNA: TGTGCCAGCAGACGAGGGCAGGGGGCGAACGAGCAGTACTTC
CDR3: CASRRGQGANEQYF
V: TRBV7-9
D: TRBD1
J: TRBJ2-7
size: many

DNA: TGTGCTAGTGGTCCTCCCAGCGGGAGCGACTACAATGAGCAGTTCTTC
CDR3: CASGPPSGSDYNEQFF
V: TRBV12-5
D: TRBD2
J: TRBJ2-1
size: many

DNA: TGTGCCAGCAGTGAGACTAGCGGGTCCTACAATGAGCAGTTCTTC
CDR3: CASSETSGSYNEQFF
V: TRBV6-1
D: TRBD2
J: TRBJ2-1
size: many

DNA: TGTGCCAGCAGCTTTAGGCGGGAGGGCCCAGATACGCAGTATTTT
CDR3: CASSFRREGPDTQYF
V: TRBV7-2
D: TRBD2
J: TRBJ2-3
size: many

DNA: TGTGCCAGCAGCTTTCCCGGGACCACCTACGAGCAGTACTTC
CDR3: CASSFPGTTYEQYF
V: TRBV7-9
D: .
J: TRBJ2-7
size: few

DNA: TGTGCCAGCAGTTACCCCAAGGGGGGGGTGTACAATGAGCAGTTCTTC
CDR3: CASSYPKGGVYNEQFF
V: TRBV6-9
D: .
J: TRBJ2-1
size: many

DNA: TGCAGTGCCTTGCCGGGACAGGGTGTCTACGAGCAGTACTTC
CDR3: CSALPGQGVYEQYF
V: TRBV20-1
D: TRBD1
J: TRBJ2-7
size: few

DNA: TGTGCCAGCAGCTTAGGGGGACTAGCGGGAGCCTATGAGCAGTTCTTC
CDR3: CASSLGGLAGAYEQFF
V: TRBV13
D: TRBD2
J: TRBJ2-1
size: many

DNA: TGCGCCAGCAGCCCTTTGAGGGAGACCCTGAATGAAAAACTGTTTTTT
CDR3: CASSPLRETLNEKLFF
V: TRBV4-1
D: .
J: TRBJ1-4
size: .

DNA: TGTGCCAGCAGTTTGGCGGGTCCGCACAATGAGCAGTTCTTC
CDR3: CASSLAGPHNEQFF
V: TRBV12-3/TRBV12-4
D: .
J: TRBJ2-1
size: many

DNA: TGTGCCAGCAGCTTAACGACCCAGTCGACCGGGGAGCTGTTTTTT
CDR3: CASSLTTQSTGELFF
V: TRBV7-3
D: .
J: TRBJ2-2
size: many

DNA: TGTGCCAGTAGCCACACTAACTCGCGGACTCAGCCCCAGCATTTT
CDR3: CASSHTNSRTQPQHF
V: TRBV19
D: .
J: TRBJ1-5
size: .

DNA: TGCGCCAGCAGCTCCTCTGGCCAGCCAGGGGCCATCTCCTACAATGAGCAGTTCTTC
CDR3: CASSSSGQPGAISYNEQFF
V: TRBV5-1
D: .
J: TRBJ2-1
size: many

DNA: TGTGCCAGCGGGGGACTAGCGGACTCCAATGAGCAGTTCTTC
CDR3: CASGGLADSNEQFF
V: TRBV9
D: TRBD2
J: TRBJ2-1
size: many

DNA: TGCGCCAGCAGCCGGGAAGTCGGCAATCAGCCCCAGCATTTT
CDR3: CASSREVGNQPQHF
V: TRBV5-1
D: .
J: TRBJ1-5
size: .

DNA: TGCAGCGTTAAAAGGGGTAGGGAGGCTTTCTTT
CDR3: CSVKRGREAFF
V: TRBV29-1
D: .
J: TRBJ1-1
size: few

DNA: TGTGCCACCAATCGGGGAGTAGACGCAGAGACCCAGTACTTC
CDR3: CATNRGVDAETQYF
V: TRBV28
D: .
J: TRBJ2-5
size: many

DNA: TGTGCCAGCACCATGGGCAGGGCCTACAATGAGCAGTTCTTC
CDR3: CASTMGRAYNEQFF
V: TRBV27
D: .
J: TRBJ2-1
size: .

DNA: TGTGCTAGTGGTTCGCGGACAGGGGAAATCTACAATGAGCAGTTCTTC
CDR3: CASGSRTGEIYNEQFF
V: TRBV12-5
D: TRBD1
J: TRBJ2-1
size: many